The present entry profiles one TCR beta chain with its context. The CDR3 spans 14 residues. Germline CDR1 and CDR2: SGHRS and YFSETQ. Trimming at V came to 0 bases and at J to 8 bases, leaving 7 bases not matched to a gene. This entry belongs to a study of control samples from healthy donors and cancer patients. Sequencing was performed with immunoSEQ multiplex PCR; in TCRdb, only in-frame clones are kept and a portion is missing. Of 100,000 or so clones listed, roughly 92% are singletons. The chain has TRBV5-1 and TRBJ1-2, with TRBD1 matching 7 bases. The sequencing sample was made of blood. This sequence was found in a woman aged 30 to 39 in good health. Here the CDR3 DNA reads TGCGCCAGCAGCTTGGGAGACAGGGTTGGCGGCTACACCTTC. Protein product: CASSLGDRVGGYTF.